The present T cell receptor (beta chain) was sequenced within a study of blood T cell repertoires in COVID-19. In its sample, this clone was seen a few times. Libraries were prepared by immunoSEQ multiplex PCR; TCRdb keeps only in-frame clonotypes and omits some of them. This sample has roughly 190,000 clones, with roughly nine tenths found just once. Sequencing was done on a sample of peripheral blood. The clonotype comes from a woman aged 60 to 75 with COVID-19, enrolled during active disease.

The CDR3 here is CASSPDWNQPQHF. DNA for the CDR3: TGTGCCAGCAGCCCAGACTGGAATCAGCCCCAGCATTTT. The gene calls are TRBV12-3 or TRBV12-4 and TRBJ1-5; D not certain. The V end was cut by 6 bases, the J end by 4 bases, with 10 bases between. The CDR3 spans 13 residues.